A selection of T cell receptor beta chains follows, all from one sample in a study of post-analysis software for immune sequencing data. MiXCR was run by TCRdb on the PCR reads, yielding one entry per CDR3 protein. The sample consists of about 460,000 distinct CDR3 sequences, under 55% of them appearing once. What was sequenced was blood. The source of these receptors is a girl between 10 and 17 years old with multiple sclerosis. CDR3s include the opening cysteine and the closing phenylalanine or tryptophan. D genes are given only for firm matches. Part of the rows lack a size; the others show once, few, many or a class for expanded clones.

TRBV9	NA	TRBJ2-7	TRBD2	CASSVEGGSSYNEQYF	TGTGCCAGCAGCGTAGAGGGAGGGAGCTCCTACAATGAGCAGTACTTC
TRBV10-1	few	TRBJ2-5	NA	CASSEQGRGETQYF	TGCGCCAGCAGTGAACAGGGACGGGGAGAGACCCAGTACTTC
TRBV5-1	NA	TRBJ1-2	TRBD1	CASTGTGGTYGYTF	TGCGCCAGCACCGGGACAGGGGGAACATATGGCTACACCTTC
TRBV9	NA	TRBJ2-1	TRBD2	CASSVPGTSGRNEQFF	TGTGCCAGCAGCGTTCCCGGGACTAGCGGGAGAAATGAGCAGTTCTTC
TRBV20-1	few	TRBJ2-4	NA	CSAFPGLENIQYF	TGCAGTGCTTTCCCAGGGTTGGAGAACATTCAGTACTTC
TRBV9	few	TRBJ2-1	NA	CASSANDRDEQFF	TGTGCCAGCAGCGCGAACGATCGGGATGAGCAGTTCTTC
TRBV24-1	NA	TRBJ2-5	NA	CATSDPSYRADQETQYF	TGTGCCACCAGTGATCCCTCATACAGGGCGGACCAAGAGACCCAGTACTTC
TRBV4-1	few	TRBJ2-7	NA	CASSLRESSYEQYF	TGCGCCAGCAGCCTCCGGGAAAGCTCCTACGAGCAGTACTTC
TRBV6-2/TRBV6-3	few	TRBJ2-7	NA	CAAEGLISYEQYF	TGTGCCGCTGAGGGACTTATATCCTACGAGCAGTACTTC
TRBV25-1	NA	TRBJ2-4	NA	CASQVGVEQYF	TGTGCCAGCCAGGTGGGGGTTGAGCAGTACTTC
TRBV27	NA	TRBJ1-1	TRBD1	CASSLLGTVGARTEAFF	TGTGCCAGCAGTTTACTCGGGACAGTGGGGGCGAGGACTGAAGCTTTCTTT
TRBV9	few	TRBJ2-3	TRBD2	CASSEAGGPYIGDTQYF	TGTGCCAGCAGCGAGGCGGGAGGGCCATATATTGGAGATACGCAGTATTTT
TRBV6-1	NA	TRBJ2-5	NA	CASSLQYF	TGTGCCAGCAGCCTCCAGTACTTC
TRBV28	NA	TRBJ2-1	TRBD2	CASSLLAAVLGEQFF	TGTGCCAGCAGTTTACTAGCGGCAGTCCTGGGGGAGCAGTTCTTC
TRBV24-1	NA	TRBJ1-5	TRBD1	CATRRQGDQPQHF	TGTGCCACCAGAAGACAGGGCGATCAGCCCCAGCATTTT